Below are 19 T cell receptor beta chains sequenced from a single sample in a study of radiotherapy plus CTLA-4 blockade in lung cancer. Data came from immunoSEQ multiplex PCR; TCRdb stores just in-frame clones and leaves some out. Among around 30,000 clones, 60% to 85% were seen once, and the ten largest hold 13% to 15%. The sample was peripheral blood, taken from a patient treated with radiotherapy plus ipilimumab. The source is a human donor with non-small cell lung cancer that progressed on radiotherapy plus ipilimumab.

V and J are TRBV27 and TRBJ2-7; 9 nucleotides line up with TRBD1. CDR3 length: 17 residues. Germline V gene sequence: CDR1 MNHEY, CDR2 SMNVEV (reference sequence). V was clipped by 4 bases and J by 3 bases; unmatched bases: 13. DNA of the CDR3: TGTGCCAGCAGTTCTCAAAACACCGGGACAGGGATCTACGAGCAGTACTTC. Translated, it gives CASSSQNTGTGIYEQYF.

Only a few counts were recorded for this clone. V is TRBV28 and J is TRBJ1-3, with no clear D. V was cut by 6 bases and J by 4 bases, with 7 bases left in between. CDR1 and CDR2 (germline): MDHEN, SYDVKM. This CDR3 has 12 residues. The DNA for the CDR3 is TGTGCCAGCAGCCTCGTAGGAAACACCATATATTTT. Its protein product is CASSLVGNTIYF.

The V call is TRBV5-1, the J call TRBJ1-2; D is unresolved. The V end lost 5 bases, the J end lost 4 bases, and 12 bases lay between the germline ends. Germline V gene lookup returns CDR1 SGHRS and CDR2 YFSETQ. This CDR3 comprises 13 residues. DNA for the CDR3: TGCGCCAGCAGACTCGGGGAGACCTATGGCTACACCTTC. It is translated as CASRLGETYGYTF.

The rearrangement joins TRBV6-6 to TRBJ1-3; D ambiguous. The V and J ends lost 3 bases and 1 base respectively, with 10 bases between them. In germline, CDR1 is MNHNY, CDR2 SVGAGI (reference sequence). There are 15 residues in the CDR3. CDR3 sequence: CASSYGPTSGNTIYF. In DNA, the CDR3 is TGTGCCAGCAGTTATGGGCCGACTTCTGGAAACACCATATATTTT.

The chain links TRBV7-8 to TRBJ1-6, with D possibly being TRBD1 (6 bases). Deletions cut 4 bases from V and 5 bases from J, with 21 bases between. The CDR3 extends over 18 amino acids. Germline CDR1 reads SGHVS; CDR2 reads FQNEAQ. CDR3 bases: TGTGCCAGCAGCTCCTGGGGGGGGCGAGAAGGCCATAATTCACCCCTCCACTTT. Translation: CASSSWGGREGHNSPLHF. The whole variable domain, filled in from reference TRBV7-8 and TRBJ1-6, reads GAGVSQSPRYKVAKRGQDVALRCDPISGHVSLFWYQQALGQGPEFLTYFQNEAQLDKSGLPSDRFFAERPEGSVSTLKIQRTQQEDSAVYLCASSSWGGREGHNSPLHFGNGTRLTVT.

The V and J genes are TRBV5-8 and TRBJ1-1; a weak D match, TRBD1 (6 bases). The CDR3 is 15 amino acids. V lost 4 bases and J lost 7, with 20 bases in between. The V gene's germline CDR1 is SGHTS and CDR2 YDEGEE. This CDR3 is CASSPRGIGKSEAFF. The CDR3 nucleotides read TGTGCCAGCAGCCCAAGGGGGATCGGGAAGAGTGAAGCTTTCTTT. Combining the CDR3 with reference TRBV5-8 and TRBJ1-1 gives the whole variable domain EAGVTQSPTHLIKTRGQQATLRCSPISGHTSVYWYQQALGLGLQFLLWYDEGEERNRGNFPPRFSGRQFPNYSSELNVNALELEDSALYLCASSPRGIGKSEAFFGQGTRLTVV.

The chain is built from TRBV4-3 and TRBJ2-7; 10 bases line up with TRBD2. Germline V gene data show CDR1 as LGHNA and CDR2 as YSLEER. The CDR3 is made up of 17 amino acids. V lost 5 bases to trimming and J lost 2 bases; unmatched junction nucleotides: 12. CDR3 residues: CASSRSLAGGSTYEQYF. The CDR3 DNA follows: TGCGCCAGCAGCAGAAGTTTAGCGGGGGGCTCGACCTACGAGCAGTACTTC.

The chain joins TRBV7-3 to TRBJ2-7; D not certain. Between the trimmed V and J ends, which lost 5 bases and 5 bases, there was a span of 10 bases. This CDR3 is 12 amino acids long. Germline V gene sequence: CDR1 SGHTA, CDR2 FQGTGA. CDR3 sequence: CASSRKSDEQYF. The CDR3 bases are TGTGCCAGCAGCCGTAAGAGCGACGAGCAGTACTTC.

The gene calls are TRBV29-1 and TRBJ2-1; TRBD2 matches 14 bases. The V segment lost 8 bases and the J segment 8 bases; nucleotides outside the gene matches: 26. The CDR3 extends over 20 amino acids. The V gene's germline CDR1 is SQVTM and CDR2 ANQGSEA. This CDR3 reads CSIMTAPGTSGSLGVYEQFF. The CDR3 DNA sequence: TGCAGCATTATGACCGCCCCTGGGACTAGCGGGAGTTTGGGGGTGTATGAGCAGTTCTTC.

J is TRBJ1-5 and V is TRBV6-1; D not certain. The germline V gene has CDR1 MNHNS and CDR2 SASEGT. The length of the CDR3 is 12 residues. Trimming took off 6 bases at V and 4 bases at J, with 7 bases between the two ends. In nucleotides, the CDR3 is TGTGCCAGCAGCCCCCGTAATCAGCCCCAGCATTTT. Protein sequence: CASSPRNQPQHF.

The chain uses TRBV27 and TRBJ1-2, with 9 bases fitting TRBD1. V lost 0 bases, J lost 1 base, and 3 bases stayed unmatched. The CDR3 spans 16 residues. CDR1 MNHEY and CDR2 SMNVEV come from the germline V gene (reference sequence). CDR3 sequence reads: CASSLSGTGHNYGYTF. The CDR3 DNA reads as TGTGCCAGCAGTTTATCAGGGACAGGGCATAACTATGGCTACACCTTC.

The chain links TRBV7-6 to TRBJ2-1; 9 bases are a match to TRBD2. The CDR3 totals 17 residues. The germline V gene has CDR1 SGHVS and CDR2 FNYEAQ. V lost 5 bases, J lost 3 bases, and 11 bases stayed unmatched. The chain's CDR3 is CASSKEMSSGIYNEQFF. The CDR3 DNA follows: TGTGCCAGCAGCAAAGAGATGTCTAGCGGGATCTACAATGAGCAGTTCTTC.

This chain's CDR3 is CAAGTGYNEQFF. The DNA for the CDR3 is TGTGCCGCCGGGACAGGTTACAATGAGCAGTTCTTC. The chain combines TRBV10-3 with TRBJ2-1, with 8 bases aligning to TRBD1. This CDR3 region has 12 residues. The V gene end was trimmed by 11 bases and the J gene end by 4 bases; junction bases not matched to a gene: 4. CDR1 is ENHRY, CDR2 SYGVKD, per germline.

This clone was recorded once. The rearrangement uses TRBV29-1 and TRBJ2-1; TRBD1 matches 9 bases. CDR3 length equals 15 residues. CDR1 and CDR2 (germline): SQVTM, ANQGSEA. J was trimmed by 2 bases and V by 3 bases; bases with no gene match: 5. CDR3 region: CSVDKDRGTYNEQFF. In DNA, the CDR3 is TGCAGCGTTGACAAGGACAGGGGAACCTACAATGAGCAGTTCTTC.

V gene TRBV4-2 combines with J gene TRBJ1-3; TRBD1 matches 9 bases. Unmatched junction bases numbered 5, after V lost 5 bases and J lost 6 bases. Germline V lookup: CDR1 LGHNA, CDR2 YNFKEQ. The CDR3 spans 14 residues. In DNA form, the CDR3 reads TGTGCCAGCAGCTCGGGACAGGGAGCAAACACCATATATTTT. It specifies CASSSGQGANTIYF.

For this clone: Other DNA sequences within the sample encode an identical CDR3. The chain has TRBV4-2 and TRBJ2-3; D might be TRBD2 (5 bases). From germline, CDR1 is LGHNA and CDR2 YNFKEQ. This CDR3 region has 15 residues. Trimming took 0 bases from V and 1 from J, leaving 8 bases between them. Written as DNA, the CDR3 is TGTGCCAGCAGCCAAGATAGGCGGGGCACAGATACGCAGTATTTT. This encodes CASSQDRRGTDTQYF.

The CDR3 coding sequence is TGTGCCAGCAGCCCGACGGTAAAGGGCCATGGCTACACCTTC. As protein: CASSPTVKGHGYTF. This chain links TRBV27 with TRBJ1-2; no definite D call. The CDR3 has 14 amino acids. CDR1 and CDR2 (germline): MNHEY, SMNVEV (reference sequence). V lost 6 bases, J lost 6 bases, and 17 bases lay in between.

The chain couples TRBV7-2 to TRBJ2-3, with no clear D. CDR3 length: 12 amino acids. The V and J ends lost 5 bases and 2 bases respectively, with 5 bases between them. Per the germline V gene, CDR1 is SGHTA and CDR2 is FQGNSA. In DNA form, the CDR3 reads TGTGCCAGCAGCCTTTACACAGATACGCAGTATTTT. Amino acid sequence: CASSLYTDTQYF. Drawing the rest from reference TRBV7-2 and TRBJ2-3, the complete variable domain is GAGVSQSPSNKVTEKGKDVELRCDPISGHTALYWYRQSLGQGLEFLIYFQGNSAPDKSGLPSDRFSAERTGGSVSTLTIQRTQQEDSAVYLCASSLYTDTQYFGPGTRLTVL.

V gene TRBV27 combines with J gene TRBJ1-2, with 8 bases identical to TRBD1. Germline CDR1 and CDR2: MNHEY and SMNVEV (reference sequence). Losses at the gene ends were 5 bases for V and 3 bases for J; bases not matched to a gene: 11. The CDR3 is 16 amino acids. CDR3 protein: CASSNGDHRGDYGYTF. As DNA, the CDR3 is TGTGCCAGCAGTAACGGAGATCACAGGGGGGACTATGGCTACACCTTC.